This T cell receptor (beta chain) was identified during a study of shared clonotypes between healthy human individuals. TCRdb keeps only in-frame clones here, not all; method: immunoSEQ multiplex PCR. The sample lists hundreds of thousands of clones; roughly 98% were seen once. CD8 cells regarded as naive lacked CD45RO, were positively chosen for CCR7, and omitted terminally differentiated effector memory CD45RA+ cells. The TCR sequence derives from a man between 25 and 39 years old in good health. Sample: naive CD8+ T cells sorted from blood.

CDR3 in amino acids: CAWSPGLSTDTQYF. The CDR3 DNA reads as TGTGCCTGGAGTCCGGGACTCAGCACAGATACGCAGTATTTT. The V call is TRBV30, the J call TRBJ2-3; possible D gene TRBD2, 6 bases. With 2 bases removed from V and 0 bases from J, the gap between germline ends came to 9 bases. Germline CDR1 reads GTSNPN; CDR2 reads SVGIG (reference sequence). This CDR3 contains 14 residues.